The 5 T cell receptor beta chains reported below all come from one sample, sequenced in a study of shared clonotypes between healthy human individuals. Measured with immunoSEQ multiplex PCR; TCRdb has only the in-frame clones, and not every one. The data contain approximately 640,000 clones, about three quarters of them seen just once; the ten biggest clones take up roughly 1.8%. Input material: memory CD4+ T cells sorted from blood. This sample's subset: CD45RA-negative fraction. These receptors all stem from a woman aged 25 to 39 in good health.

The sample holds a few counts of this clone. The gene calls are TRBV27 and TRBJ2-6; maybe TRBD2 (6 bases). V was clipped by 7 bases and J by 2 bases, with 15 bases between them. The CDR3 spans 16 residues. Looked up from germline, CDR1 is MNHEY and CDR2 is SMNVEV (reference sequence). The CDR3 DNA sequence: TGTGCCAGCAAGCGGGTCGCAAACCCTGGGGCCAACGTCCTGACTTTC. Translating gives CASKRVANPGANVLTF.

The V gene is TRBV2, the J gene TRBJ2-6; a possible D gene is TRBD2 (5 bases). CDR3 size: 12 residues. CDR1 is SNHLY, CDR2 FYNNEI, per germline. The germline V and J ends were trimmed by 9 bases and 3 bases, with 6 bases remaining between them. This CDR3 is CASGGGANVLTF. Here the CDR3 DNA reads TGTGCCAGTGGAGGTGGGGCCAACGTCCTGACTTTC.

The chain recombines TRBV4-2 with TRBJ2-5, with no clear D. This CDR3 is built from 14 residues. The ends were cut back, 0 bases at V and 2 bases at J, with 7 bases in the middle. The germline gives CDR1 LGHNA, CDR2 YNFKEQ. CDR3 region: CASSQDTWQETQYF. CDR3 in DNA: TGTGCCAGCAGCCAAGATACGTGGCAAGAGACCCAGTACTTC.

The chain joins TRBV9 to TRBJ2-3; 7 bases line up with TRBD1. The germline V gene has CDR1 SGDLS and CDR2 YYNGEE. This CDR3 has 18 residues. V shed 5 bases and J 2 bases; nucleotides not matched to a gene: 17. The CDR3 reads CASRRTGQAQVNTDTQYF. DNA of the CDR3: TGTGCCAGCAGACGAACCGGACAGGCACAAGTAAACACAGATACGCAGTATTTT.

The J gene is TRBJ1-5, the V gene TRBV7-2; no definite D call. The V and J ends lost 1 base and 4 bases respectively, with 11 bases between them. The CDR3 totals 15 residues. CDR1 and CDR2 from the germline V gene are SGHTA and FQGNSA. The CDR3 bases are TGTGCCAGCAGCTTAGAGTCCGGGTTGAATCAGCCCCAGCATTTT. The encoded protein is CASSLESGLNQPQHF.